What follows are 13 T cell receptor beta chains derived from one specimen sequenced in a study of blood T cell repertoires in COVID-19. Profiled with immunoSEQ multiplex PCR; TCRdb holds only in-frame clones, not every one. The data hold some 120,000 clones, with over 80% observed a single time. The sequenced material came from peripheral blood. The receptor source for this set is a man between 25 and 39 years old with acute or convalescent COVID-19.

The V and J genes are TRBV19 and TRBJ1-1, with 8 bases identical to TRBD1. J gave up 0 bases and V 5 bases, and 2 bases lay outside the gene matches. CDR1 is LNHDA and CDR2 is SQIVND in the germline V gene (reference sequence). CDR3 length: 14 residues. The CDR3 region is CASSLDRVNTEAFF. In DNA, the CDR3 is TGTGCCAGTAGTCTGGACAGGGTGAACACTGAAGCTTTCTTT.

The chain links TRBV21-1 to TRBJ2-1; TRBD1 is taken as the D call from the table, unchecked against the DNA. TRBV21-1 has pseudogene status. This CDR3 region has 16 residues. In DNA, the CDR3 is TGTGCCAGCAGCTCACCCGGACCCGTGGGGCACAATGAGCAGTTCTTC. It is translated as CASSSPGPVGHNEQFF.

The chain uses TRBV6-5 and TRBJ2-7; TRBD2 matches at 8 bases. Germline CDR1 MNHEY, CDR2 SVGAGI. V lost 4 bases, J lost 6 bases, and 8 bases stayed unmatched. CDR3 length: 14 amino acids. CDR3 nucleotides: TGTGCCAGCAGTTTCCGGGGGGGGCGAACCGAGCAGTACTTC. Translation gives CASSFRGGRTEQYF.

The chain links TRBV6-1 to TRBJ2-7, with TRBD1 matching 9 bases. V dropped 2 bases and J dropped 4; count of bases not matched to a gene: 15. The germline gives CDR1 MNHNS, CDR2 SASEGT. The CDR3 contains 18 residues. Here the CDR3 DNA reads TGTGCCAGCAGTGAATTCGGTTGGGACAGGGAGGTTAGGTACGAGCAGTACGTC. Its protein is CASSEFGWDREVRYEQYV.

V gene TRBV27 combines with J gene TRBJ2-7; possibly TRBD1 for D (7 bases). Germline V gene data show CDR1 as MNHEY and CDR2 as SMNVEV (reference sequence). V was pared by 0 bases and J by 3 bases, with 12 bases between. The CDR3 contains 15 residues. This CDR3 reads CASSLSRGEFYEQYF. CDR3 bases: TGTGCCAGCAGTTTATCCAGGGGGGAGTTCTACGAGCAGTACTTC.

This rearrangement joins TRBV6-5 to TRBJ2-6; D might be TRBD2 (5 bases). The germline gives CDR1 MNHEY, CDR2 SVGAGI. V was shortened by 2 bases and J by 2 bases, with 10 bases between the two germline ends. The CDR3 has 16 residues. CDR3 sequence: CASSYEGGAGANVLTF. CDR3 DNA sequence: TGTGCCAGCAGTTACGAGGGTGGGGCTGGGGCCAACGTCCTGACTTTC.

This clone showed up just once. The chain joins TRBV4-3 to TRBJ2-7, with 9 bases lining up with TRBD2. After removal of 3 bases from V and 2 bases from J, the junction contained 5 bases not matched to a gene. The CDR3 is 15 residues long. The V gene's germline CDR1 is LGHNA and CDR2 YSLEER. The CDR3 DNA is TGCGCCAGCAGCCAGGTAGCGGGGGTGACCTACGAGCAGTACTTC. Amino acid sequence: CASSQVAGVTYEQYF.

The CDR3 bases are TGTGCCAGCAGCCAAGTAAATACAGGGGCTGAAAAACTGTTTTTT. It translates to CASSQVNTGAEKLFF. J is TRBJ1-4 and V is TRBV14, with 7 nucleotides matching TRBD1. V gave up 1 base and J gave up 7 bases; unmatched junction bases: 6. The CDR3 is made up of 15 amino acids. The germline V gene has CDR1 SGHDN and CDR2 FVKESK.

The chain is built from TRBV30 and TRBJ2-1; the match to TRBD2 covers 12 bases. CDR1 and CDR2 from the germline V gene are GTSNPN and SVGIG (reference sequence). With 5 bases clipped from V and 8 bases from J, the junction kept 7 bases outside the gene matches. The CDR3 covers 14 residues. In DNA form, the CDR3 reads TGTGCCTGGGCTCCCAGACTAGCGGGAGATGAGCAGTTCTTC. Translating it yields CAWAPRLAGDEQFF.

This chain uses TRBV5-1 with TRBJ1-2, with TRBD1 identical over 7 bases. With V trimmed by 4 bases and J by 8 bases, 8 bases remained unmatched. Germline V lookup: CDR1 SGHRS, CDR2 YFSETQ. This CDR3 contains 13 residues. The CDR3, as DNA: TGCGCCAGCAGCCCAACAGGGGTGGAGGGCTACACCTTC. It yields the protein CASSPTGVEGYTF.

This clone turned up a few times. The V gene is TRBV30, the J gene TRBJ1-4, with 7 bases lining up with TRBD1. This CDR3 region has 18 residues. Losses at the gene ends were 2 bases for V and 2 bases for J; bases not matched to a gene: 14. Germline assignment: CDR1 GTSNPN and CDR2 SVGIG (reference sequence). The chain's CDR3 is CAWSYNRGWLGTNEKLFF. The CDR3 bases are TGTGCCTGGAGTTATAACAGGGGTTGGTTGGGGACTAATGAAAAACTGTTTTTT. Variable domain in full (rest from reference TRBV30 and TRBJ1-4): SQTIHQWPATLVQPVGSPLSLECTVEGTSNPNLYWYRQAAGRGLQLLFYSVGIGQISSEVPQNLSASRPQDRQFILSSKKLLLSDSGFYLCAWSYNRGWLGTNEKLFFGSGTQLSVL.

The rearrangement links TRBV14 to TRBJ2-7; 10 nucleotides line up with TRBD2. This CDR3 has 19 amino acids. Looked up from germline, CDR1 is SGHDN and CDR2 is FVKESK. Trimming removed 3 bases from V and 1 base from J; junction bases left unmatched: 15. The CDR3 bases are TGTGCCAGCAGCCAGAGGCTTCTAGCGGGGGCCACTTCTTCCTACGAGCAGTACTTC. It is translated as CASSQRLLAGATSSYEQYF.

The CDR3 region is CASSTNQGNEQYF. CDR3 bases: TGTGCCAGTAGTACAAACCAGGGAAACGAGCAGTACTTC. J is TRBJ2-7 and V is TRBV19; D is possibly TRBD1 (5 bases). Trimming pared 4 bases from V and 5 bases from J, leaving 12 bases between. CDR1 LNHDA and CDR2 SQIVND come from the germline V gene (reference sequence). The CDR3 loop spans 13 amino acids. Variable domain in full (rest from reference TRBV19 and TRBJ2-7): DGGITQSPKYLFRKEGQNVTLSCEQNLNHDAMYWYRQDPGQGLRLIYYSQIVNDFQKGDIAEGYSVSREKKESFPLTVTSAQKNPTAFYLCASSTNQGNEQYFGPGTRLTVT.